These 15 T cell receptor beta chains were sequenced from one sample in a study of blood T cell repertoires in COVID-19. TCRdb keeps only in-frame clones here, not all; method: immunoSEQ multiplex PCR. The sample holds approximately 260,000 clones; 87% are singletons and the top ten take around 6%. Sequencing input: PBMCs or T cells enriched from blood (not recorded which). The receptors stem from a woman aged 30 to 39 with acute COVID-19.

The J gene is TRBJ2-2, the V gene TRBV5-1; possibly TRBD2 for D (7 bases). Germline loops: CDR1 SGHRS, CDR2 YFSETQ. This CDR3 region has 17 residues. V dropped 0 bases and J dropped 0 bases, with 12 bases sitting between them. The CDR3 region has the DNA TGCGCCAGCAGCTTGGCCGGGGGGCAGGCGAACACCGGGGAGCTGTTTTTT. Translation gives CASSLAGGQANTGELFF. Supplemented by reference TRBV5-1 and TRBJ2-2, the full variable domain reads KAGVTQTPRYLIKTRGQQVTLSCSPISGHRSVSWYQQTPGQGLQFLFEYFSETQRNKGNFPGRFSGRQFSNSRSEMNVSTLELGDSALYLCASSLAGGQANTGELFFGEGSRLTVL.

The chain couples TRBV3-1 (or the pseudogene TRBV3-2) to TRBJ2-5, with 9 bases identical to TRBD2. This CDR3 comprises 16 residues. Germline V gene data show CDR1 as LGHDT and CDR2 as YNNKEL (reference sequence). J was trimmed by 5 bases and V by 0 bases; bases with no gene match: 7. CDR3 sequence: CASSQDRLAGWETQYF. CDR3 in DNA: TGTGCCAGCAGCCAAGATAGGCTAGCGGGGTGGGAGACCCAGTACTTC.

In this sample, this clone turned up a few times. The CDR3 DNA reads as TGTGCCAGCAGTACCGGGACAGGGGGCTTCACTTACGAGCAGTACTTC. Protein sequence: CASSTGTGGFTYEQYF. The rearrangement links TRBV6-6 to TRBJ2-7; the match to TRBD1 covers 12 bases. The ends lost 5 bases at V and 4 bases at J; junction bases unmatched: 9. In germline, CDR1 is MNHNY, CDR2 SVGAGI (reference sequence). The CDR3 has 16 residues.

This chain links TRBV27 with TRBJ2-2, with a possible D match to TRBD2 (5 bases). CDR1 is MNHEY and CDR2 is SMNVEV in the germline V gene (reference sequence). The CDR3 is 13 amino acids. Trimming took 5 bases from V and 6 from J, leaving 10 bases between them. The CDR3 DNA follows: TGTGCCAGCAGTCCCCCCGGGGCCGGGGAGCTGTTTTTT. It encodes CASSPPGAGELFF.

The rearrangement uses TRBV3-1 (or the pseudogene TRBV3-2) and TRBJ1-2; D is perhaps TRBD1 (5 bases). This CDR3 spans 15 amino acids. Germline CDR1 LGHDT, CDR2 YNNKEL (reference sequence). V was pared by 4 bases and J by 4 bases, with 16 bases between. CDR3 amino acids: CASSLPGAGPYGYTF. The DNA of the CDR3 is TGTGCCAGCAGCCTACCTGGGGCAGGGCCCTATGGCTACACCTTC.

In DNA, the CDR3 is TGTGCCAGCAGCGTTACACGTAGCAATCAGCCCCAGCATTTT. Its protein is CASSVTRSNQPQHF. This chain joins TRBV7-2 and TRBJ1-5; D remains unclear. CDR3 length: 14 residues. Looked up from germline, CDR1 is SGHTA and CDR2 is FQGNSA. Trimming pared 5 bases from V and 0 bases from J, leaving 8 bases between.

This clone was seen a single time. V is TRBV4-1 and J is TRBJ1-1; 8 positions agree with TRBD1. Trimming removed 0 bases from V and 7 bases from J; junction bases left unmatched: 13. Germline V gives CDR1 MGHRA, CDR2 YSYEKL. The CDR3 covers 17 residues. CDR3 nucleotides: TGCGCCAGCAGCCAAGAAGGACAGGGCCACATTTCTGGTGAAGCTTTCTTT. This encodes CASSQEGQGHISGEAFF.

The chain is built from TRBV28 and TRBJ2-1; 14 bases match TRBD2. The V and J ends lost 5 bases and 10 bases, in that order; junction bases with no gene match: 7. The CDR3 sequence is 15 residues long. Germline V gene sequence: CDR1 MDHEN, CDR2 SYDVKM. The CDR3 sequence is CASSRRLAGGEEQFF. The CDR3 DNA follows: TGTGCCAGCAGTCGACGACTAGCGGGAGGGGAGGAGCAGTTCTTC.

The V gene is TRBV4-3, the J gene TRBJ2-2; D remains ambiguous. CDR1 is LGHNA and CDR2 is YSLEER in the germline V gene. This CDR3 is built from 14 residues. The ends were cut back, 0 bases at V and 2 bases at J, with 4 bases in the middle. CDR3 loop: CASSQDINTGELFF. In nucleotides, the CDR3 is TGCGCCAGCAGCCAAGATATAAACACCGGGGAGCTGTTTTTT.

This chain connects TRBV5-4 to TRBJ1-2; TRBD1 aligns across 7 bases. The trim removed 4 bases at V and 2 bases at J, leaving 5 bases unmatched. This CDR3 has 14 residues. The V gene's germline CDR1 is SGHNT and CDR2 YYREEE (reference sequence). The DNA of the CDR3 is TGTGCCAGCAGCGCAGACAGGGACAACTATGGCTACACCTTC. Protein product: CASSADRDNYGYTF. The full variable domain, with the rest looked up from reference TRBV5-4 and TRBJ1-2, is ETGVTQSPTHLIKTRGQQVTLRCSSQSGHNTVSWYQQALGQGPQFIFQYYREEENGRGNFPPRFSGLQFPNYSSELNVNALELDDSALYLCASSADRDNYGYTFGSGTRLTVV.

This clone has a single count. This chain connects TRBV4-1 to TRBJ1-2; 11 bases fit TRBD1. Germline V lookup: CDR1 MGHRA, CDR2 YSYEKL. Germline trimming cut 2 bases from V and 4 bases from J; bases unmatched to any gene: 6. The CDR3 extends over 16 amino acids. The CDR3 DNA is TGCGCCAGCAGCCAACCCCGGACAGGGGGCGGCTATGGCTACACCTTC. Amino acids: CASSQPRTGGGYGYTF.

The chain uses TRBV6-5 and TRBJ2-1; 7 positions agree with TRBD2. The germline CDR1 and CDR2 sequences are MNHEY and SVGAGI. V lost 8 bases, J lost 2 bases, and 0 bases stayed unmatched. The CDR3 spans 12 residues. CDR3 protein: CASGRAYNEQFF. CDR3 in DNA: TGTGCCAGCGGGAGGGCCTACAATGAGCAGTTCTTC.

In its sample, this clone was seen once. The chain recombines TRBV28 with TRBJ1-1; no definite D call. The CDR3 has 14 amino acids. Germline V gene data show CDR1 as MDHEN and CDR2 as SYDVKM. The V gene lost 2 bases and the J gene lost 4 bases, with 11 bases spanning the gap. The CDR3 DNA sequence: TGTGCCAGCAGTTTACCTTTAGATACCACTGAAGCTTTCTTT. This encodes CASSLPLDTTEAFF. Based on the CDR3 plus reference TRBV28 and TRBJ1-1, the full variable domain is DVKVTQSSRYLVKRTGEKVFLECVQDMDHENMFWYRQDPGLGLRLIYFSYDVKMKEKGDIPEGYSVSREKKERFSLILESASTNQTSMYLCASSLPLDTTEAFFGQGTRLTVV.

V and J are TRBV6-5 and TRBJ2-3; TRBD2 agrees at 12 bases. V dropped 4 bases and J dropped 5; count of bases not matched to a gene: 7. Germline V gene sequence: CDR1 MNHEY, CDR2 SVGAGI. The CDR3 spans 16 residues. Written as DNA, the CDR3 is TGTGCCAGCAGTTCCCGGACTAGCGGGGACGTAGATACGCAGTATTTT. Protein: CASSSRTSGDVDTQYF.

The chain combines TRBV4-2 with TRBJ1-2; 8 bases agree with TRBD1. Trimming cost V 6 bases and J 0 bases; bases outside gene matches: 9. CDR1 is LGHNA, CDR2 YNFKEQ, per germline. The CDR3 is made up of 16 amino acids. The CDR3 spells CASRPGQALANYGYTF. For the CDR3, the DNA is TGTGCCAGCAGGCCGGGACAGGCGTTAGCTAACTATGGCTACACCTTC.